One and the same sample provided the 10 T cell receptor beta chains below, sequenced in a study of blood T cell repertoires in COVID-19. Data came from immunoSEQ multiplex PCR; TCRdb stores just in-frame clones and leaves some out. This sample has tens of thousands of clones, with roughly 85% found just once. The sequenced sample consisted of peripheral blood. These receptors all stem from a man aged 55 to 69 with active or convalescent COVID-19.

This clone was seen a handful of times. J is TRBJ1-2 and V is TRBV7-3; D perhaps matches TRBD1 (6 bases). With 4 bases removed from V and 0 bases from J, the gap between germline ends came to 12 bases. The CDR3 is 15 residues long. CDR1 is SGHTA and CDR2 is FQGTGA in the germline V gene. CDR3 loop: CASSSQGGTNYGYTF. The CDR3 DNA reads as TGTGCCAGCAGCTCACAGGGAGGGACTAACTATGGCTACACCTTC.

The CDR3 sequence: CASKTGDLREQYF. The CDR3 DNA sequence: TGTGCCAGTAAAACAGGGGACCTCCGCGAGCAGTACTTC. V usage is TRBV6-5 and J usage is TRBJ2-7, with TRBD1 matching 7 bases. The V gene's germline CDR1 is MNHEY and CDR2 SVGAGI. After removal of 9 bases from V and 6 bases from J, the junction contained 11 bases not matched to a gene. CDR3 length: 13 residues.

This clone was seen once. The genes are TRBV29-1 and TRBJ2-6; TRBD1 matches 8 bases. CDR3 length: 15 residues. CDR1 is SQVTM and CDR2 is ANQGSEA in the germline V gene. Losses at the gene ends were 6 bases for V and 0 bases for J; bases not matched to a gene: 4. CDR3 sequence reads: CSVGQATSGANVLTF. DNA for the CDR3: TGCAGCGTGGGACAGGCCACCTCTGGGGCCAACGTCCTGACTTTC. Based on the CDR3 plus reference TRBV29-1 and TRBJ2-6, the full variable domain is SAVISQKPSRDICQRGTSLTIQCQVDSQVTMMFWYRQQPGQSLTLIATANQGSEATYESGFVIDKFPISRPNLTFSTLTVSNMSPEDSSIYLCSVGQATSGANVLTFGAGSRLTVL.

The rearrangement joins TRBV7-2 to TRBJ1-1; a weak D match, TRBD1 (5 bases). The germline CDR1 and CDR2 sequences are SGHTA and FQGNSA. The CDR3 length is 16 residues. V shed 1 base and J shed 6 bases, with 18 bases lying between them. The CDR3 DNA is TGTGCCAGCAGCTTAGACCCCCAGGGTGGTACTTCTGAAGCTTTCTTT. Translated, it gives CASSLDPQGGTSEAFF.

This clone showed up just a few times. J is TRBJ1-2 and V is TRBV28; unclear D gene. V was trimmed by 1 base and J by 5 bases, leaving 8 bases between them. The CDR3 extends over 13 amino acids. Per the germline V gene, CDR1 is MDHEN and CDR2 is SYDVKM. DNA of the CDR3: TGTGCCAGCAGTTTATTCCCGGGATATGGCTACACCTTC. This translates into CASSLFPGYGYTF.

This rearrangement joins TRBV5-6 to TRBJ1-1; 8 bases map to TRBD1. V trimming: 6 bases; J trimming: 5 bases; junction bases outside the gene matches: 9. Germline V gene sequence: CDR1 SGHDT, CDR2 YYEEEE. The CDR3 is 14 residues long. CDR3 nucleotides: TGTGCCAGCAATCCTCAGACAGGGGATACTGAAGCTTTCTTT. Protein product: CASNPQTGDTEAFF. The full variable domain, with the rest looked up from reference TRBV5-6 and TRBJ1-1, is DAGVTQSPTHLIKTRGQQVTLRCSPKSGHDTVSWYQQALGQGPQFIFQYYEEEERQRGNFPDRFSGHQFPNYSSELNVNALLLGDSALYLCASNPQTGDTEAFFGQGTRLTVV.

In DNA, the CDR3 is TGCGCCAGCAGACGATCTACCCTAAAAAGGACAGGGGAGACCGGGGAGCTGTTTTTT. Its translation is CASRRSTLKRTGETGELFF. The chain couples TRBV4-1 to TRBJ2-2; TRBD1 matches 9 bases. In germline, CDR1 is MGHRA, CDR2 YSYEKL. This CDR3 spans 19 amino acids. V lost 6 bases, J lost 5 bases, and 19 bases stayed unmatched.

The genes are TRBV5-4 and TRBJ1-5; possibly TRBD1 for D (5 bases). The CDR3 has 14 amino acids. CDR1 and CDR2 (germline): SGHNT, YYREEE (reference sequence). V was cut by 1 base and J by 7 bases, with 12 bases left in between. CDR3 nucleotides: TGTGCCAGCAGCTTGATTCCAGGGCACCAGCCCCAGCATTTT. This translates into CASSLIPGHQPQHF.

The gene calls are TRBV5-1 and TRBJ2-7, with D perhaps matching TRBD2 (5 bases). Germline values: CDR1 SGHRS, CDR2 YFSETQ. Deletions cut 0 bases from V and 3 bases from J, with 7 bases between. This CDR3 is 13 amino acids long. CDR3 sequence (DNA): TGCGCCAGCAGCTTGGTAGGGAGCTACGAGCAGTACTTC. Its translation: CASSLVGSYEQYF.

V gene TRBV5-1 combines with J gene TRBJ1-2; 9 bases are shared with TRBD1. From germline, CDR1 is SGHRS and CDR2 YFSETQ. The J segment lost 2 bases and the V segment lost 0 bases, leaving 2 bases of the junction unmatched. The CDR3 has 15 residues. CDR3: CASSLGTGANYGYTF. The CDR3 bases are TGCGCCAGCAGCTTGGGGACAGGGGCGAACTATGGCTACACCTTC.